The TCR beta chain under discussion was sequenced for a study of T cells in Graves' hyperthyroidism and ophthalmopathy. Patients showing uncontrolled infection, other autoimmune disease, pregnancy or lactation were ineligible. This clonotype was detected many times. RNA transcripts yielded amplified TCR beta CDR3 regions. With the HTBI primer set, the TCR CDR3 went through a first round of RT-PCR. TCRdb used MiXCR to reprocess the multiplex PCR reads, holding one entry per CDR3 protein. The sample carries 300,000 to 400,000 distinct CDR3 sequences, about 20% recorded once. Germline V gives CDR1 SGHDT, CDR2 YYEEEE. The CDR3 runs to 15 residues. Between the trimmed V and J ends, which lost 0 bases and 2 bases, there was a span of 11 bases.

The sequence was collected from a woman in her forties or fifties with Graves' hyperthyroidism. V gene TRBV5-6 combines with J gene TRBJ2-5; D is perhaps TRBD2 (5 bases). The sequenced sample consisted of blood. The CDR3 DNA sequence: TGTGCCAGCAGCTTGGACTTCTCGGGACAAGAGACCCAGTACTTC. It codes for CASSLDFSGQETQYF.